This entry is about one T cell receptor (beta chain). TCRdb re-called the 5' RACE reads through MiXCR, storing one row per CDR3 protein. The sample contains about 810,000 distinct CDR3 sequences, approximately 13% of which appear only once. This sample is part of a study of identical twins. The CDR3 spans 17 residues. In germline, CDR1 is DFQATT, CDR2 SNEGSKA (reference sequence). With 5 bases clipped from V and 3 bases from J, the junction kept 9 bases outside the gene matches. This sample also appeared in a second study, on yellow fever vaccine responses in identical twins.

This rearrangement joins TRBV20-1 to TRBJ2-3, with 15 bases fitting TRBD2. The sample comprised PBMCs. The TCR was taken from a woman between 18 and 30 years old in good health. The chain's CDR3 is CSAPTGTSGRQTDTQYF. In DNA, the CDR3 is TGCAGTGCTCCTACCGGGACTAGCGGGAGGCAGACAGATACGCAGTATTTT.